This T cell receptor beta chain stems from a study of vaccination effects on CD4 cells after COVID-19. Peptide-pool stimulation followed by sequencing identified expanded antigen-specific CD4+ clonotypes in the ViraFEST assay. Between days 9 and 11 of culture, CD4+ T cells were separated out. Everyone in the study got two shots of either the BNT162b2 or mRNA-1273 vaccine. The length of the CDR3 is 16 residues. Germline V gene sequence: CDR1 SNHLY, CDR2 FYNNEI. V gave up 7 bases and J gave up 4 bases; unmatched junction bases: 9. Assay used: immunoSEQ multiplex PCR; TCRdb lists only in-frame clones, some missing. The sample lists 75,000 or so clones; 60% to 80% were seen once. Concerning this clone itself: As yet, its antigen is unknown.

The receptor was derived from a human donor who received a COVID-19 vaccine. The genes are TRBV2 and TRBJ2-1, with 11 bases lining up with TRBD2. Sample: CD4+ T cells from PBMCs cultured with HCoV-OC43 spike peptides, taken after COVID-19 vaccination. Subset of the sample: HCoV-OC43 spike overlapping peptide pool stimulation. Here the CDR3 reads CASTKLAGGEYNEQFF. In DNA, the CDR3 is TGTGCCAGCACCAAATTAGCGGGGGGGGAATACAATGAGCAGTTCTTC.